This T cell receptor beta chain appears in the sequencing data of a study of blood T cell repertoires in COVID-19. The repertoire was sequenced with immunoSEQ multiplex PCR; TCRdb's copy has only in-frame clones and lacks some. The sample carries 65,000 to 70,000 clones, 80% to 90% recorded once. The sequenced material came from peripheral blood. The receptor was isolated from a woman in her fifties or sixties with acute or convalescent COVID-19.

CDR3 nucleotide sequence: TGTGCCAGCAGCTTTACCGGGACAGAGTATGGCTACACCTTC. This sequence encodes CASSFTGTEYGYTF. The chain uses TRBV7-8 and TRBJ1-2; 7 bases are shared with TRBD1. Germline CDR1 and CDR2: SGHVS and FQNEAQ. The CDR3 has 14 residues. Trimming cost V 3 bases and J 5 bases; bases outside gene matches: 6.